Below are 13 T cell receptor beta chains sequenced from a single sample in a study of OX40 agonist ivuxolimab in advanced cancers. The table came from immunoSEQ multiplex PCR; TCRdb's copy has only in-frame clones and leaves some out. The sample lists about 100,000 clones, approximately 90% occurring once. The specimen was CD4+ or CD8+ T cells sorted from blood, collected in a trial of the OX40 agonist ivuxolimab. Receptors were obtained from an adult with an advanced solid tumor such as melanoma, head and neck, liver or kidney cancer.

This chain uses TRBV5-6 with TRBJ2-3; D might be TRBD1 (6 bases). V lost 0 bases and J 10 bases, leaving 21 bases between the germline ends. This CDR3 has 16 residues. In germline, CDR1 is SGHDT, CDR2 YYEEEE. CDR3 sequence (DNA): TGTGCCAGCAGCTTGGACCCGGGGACAACGACGACCTCGCAGTATTTT. Encoded protein: CASSLDPGTTTTSQYF.

The CDR3 nucleotides are TGTGCCAGCAGCTTGCTACAGGGAGGCTATGGCTACACCTTC. It specifies CASSLLQGGYGYTF. The chain carries TRBV5-4 and TRBJ1-2; D is perhaps TRBD1 (6 bases). Per germline, CDR1 SGHNT and CDR2 YYREEE (reference sequence). The CDR3 sequence is 14 residues long. V shed 1 base and J shed 4 bases, with 11 bases lying between them.

V usage is TRBV11-2 and J usage is TRBJ2-3; D unclear. The V and J ends lost 3 bases and 4 bases respectively, with 11 bases between them. The CDR3 totals 14 residues. Germline V gene sequence: CDR1 SGHAT, CDR2 FQNNGV. Here the CDR3 DNA reads TGTGCCAGCAGCTTCAGACTGGGTGCAGATACGCAGTATTTT. Its translation is CASSFRLGADTQYF.

This sequence joins TRBV11-3 and TRBJ2-6; 7 bases are a match to TRBD1. The germline gives CDR1 SGHNT, CDR2 YENEEA. V lost 5 bases to trimming and J lost 4 bases; unmatched junction nucleotides: 5. The CDR3 runs 15 residues. For the CDR3, the DNA is TGTGCCAGCAGCCAAGGGGGCTCCGGGGCCAACGTCCTGACTTTC. This codes for CASSQGGSGANVLTF.

The count of this clone is one. The rearrangement links TRBV29-1 to TRBJ1-1, with D possibly matching TRBD1 (5 bases). The CDR3 sequence is 12 residues long. The V and J ends lost 2 bases and 11 bases respectively, with 15 bases between them. Germline V gene data show CDR1 as SQVTM and CDR2 as ANQGSEA. CDR3 in amino acids: CSVELPGGDAFF. CDR3 bases: TGCAGCGTTGAACTTCCAGGCGGGGACGCTTTCTTT.

The genes are TRBV7-9 and TRBJ2-3; D not resolved. Germline CDR1 is SEHNR and CDR2 is FQNEAQ (reference sequence). The CDR3 totals 12 residues. The V end lost 0 bases, the J end lost 6 bases, and 4 bases lay between the germline ends. CDR3 region: CASSLAVDTQYF. CDR3 in DNA: TGTGCCAGCAGCTTAGCAGTGGATACGCAGTATTTT.

The gene calls are TRBV10-3 and TRBJ1-1; 8 positions match TRBD1. Germline V gives CDR1 ENHRY, CDR2 SYGVKD. This CDR3 is built from 15 residues. V lost 6 bases, J lost 1 base, and 7 bases stayed unmatched. The CDR3 here is CAIRATGERNTEAFF. CDR3 nucleotide sequence: TGTGCCATCAGGGCGACAGGGGAACGGAACACTGAAGCTTTCTTT.

The gene calls are TRBV7-9 and TRBJ2-7; the match to TRBD1 covers 10 bases. Germline V gene lookup returns CDR1 SEHNR and CDR2 FQNEAQ (reference sequence). V shed 1 base and J 5 bases; nucleotides not matched to a gene: 2. There are 14 residues in the CDR3. The DNA of the CDR3 is TGTGCCAGCAGCTTAGTGGGGACAGGGGACGAGCAGTACTTC. Protein: CASSLVGTGDEQYF.

This sequence joins TRBV7-9 and TRBJ2-1; 10 bases align to TRBD2. Unmatched junction bases numbered 7, after V lost 6 bases and J lost 5 bases. CDR1 and CDR2 from the germline V gene are SEHNR and FQNEAQ (reference sequence). CDR3 size: 15 residues. DNA of the CDR3: TGTGCCAGCAGAGAAACCGGGACTAGCGACAATGAGCAGTTCTTC. Its translation: CASRETGTSDNEQFF.

This sequence joins TRBV29-1 and TRBJ1-2, with a weak D call TRBD1 (5 bases). Trimming pared 7 bases from V and 5 bases from J, leaving 20 bases between. The CDR3 has 14 residues. Per germline, CDR1 SQVTM and CDR2 ANQGSEA. The CDR3: CSAWTPGGGYGYTF. Written as DNA, the CDR3 is TGCAGCGCATGGACCCCTGGGGGTGGGTATGGCTACACCTTC.

The rearrangement uses TRBV27 and TRBJ1-2, with D uncertain. Per germline, CDR1 MNHEY and CDR2 SMNVEV (reference sequence). The V and J ends lost 3 bases and 5 bases respectively, with 10 bases between them. There are 13 residues in the CDR3. The CDR3 DNA follows: TGTGCCAGCAGTTTCTTAAATAAATATGGCTACACCTTC. It is translated as CASSFLNKYGYTF.

V and J are TRBV15 and TRBJ1-2, with D unresolved. The CDR3 contains 14 residues. CDR1 LNHNV and CDR2 YYDKDF come from the germline V gene (reference sequence). V was clipped by 0 bases and J by 2 bases, with 7 bases between them. The CDR3 loop reads CATSRDTRNYGYTF. The CDR3 region has the DNA TGTGCCACCAGCAGAGATACGCGGAACTATGGCTACACCTTC.

The rearrangement joins TRBV30 to TRBJ1-2; no definite D call. V lost 0 bases and J lost 3, with 8 bases in between. Germline CDR1 is GTSNPN and CDR2 is SVGIG (reference sequence). This CDR3 comprises 13 residues. CDR3 amino acids: CAWSVGRYYGYTF. The CDR3 region has the DNA TGTGCCTGGAGTGTAGGCAGGTACTATGGCTACACCTTC.